This entry describes one T cell receptor beta chain. TCRdb's copy holds only in-frame clones and misses some; the assay was immunoSEQ multiplex PCR. The sample includes approximately 10,000 clones, 60% to 85% of them seen just once. Thawed unstimulated PBMCs were FACS-sorted by CD3, CD4 and CD8 into two populations. These data belong to a study of T cell clones after liver transplantation. As for the study in general: Tolerant meant at least one year fully off immunosuppression without liver enzymes above twice normal.

This CDR3 comprises 18 residues. Germline CDR1 and CDR2: SGHVS and FQNEAQ. Losses at the gene ends were 1 base for V and 5 bases for J; bases not matched to a gene: 8. The material was CD4+ T cells from blood, obtained less than 33 months after liver transplant. The J gene is TRBJ2-2, the V gene TRBV7-8; 12 positions match TRBD1. The sequence came from a human patient who received a liver transplant. Some T cells here may be from the graft donor. Here the CDR3 reads CASSLVGGTGGWTGELFF. For the CDR3, the DNA is TGTGCCAGCAGCTTAGTTGGCGGGACAGGGGGCTGGACCGGGGAGCTGTTTTTT.